These 28 T cell receptor beta chains originate from one sample sequenced in a study. TCRdb re-derived calls from the RT-PCR reads in MiXCR, one entry per CDR3 protein. This sample has 550,000 to 750,000 distinct CDR3 sequences, with approximately 15% found just once. The sequenced material came from memory CD4+ T cells from blood. These receptors came from a female donor in good health, serving as a healthy control.

This clonotype was counted a few times. The rearrangement uses TRBV4-2 and TRBJ1-6; tentatively, D is TRBD1 (5 bases). From germline, CDR1 is LGHNA and CDR2 YNFKEQ. V was pared by 1 base and J by 5 bases, with 15 bases between. The CDR3 is 17 amino acids. The DNA for the CDR3 is TGTGCCAGCAGCCAAGTTCACGGGACGCAGGATAATTCACCCCTCCACTTT. Its translation: CASSQVHGTQDNSPLHF.

The CDR3 sequence: CASSLGIGLSGGGSYNEQFF. Written as DNA, the CDR3 is TGTGCCAGCAGCTTAGGCATAGGACTTAGCGGAGGGGGCTCCTACAATGAGCAGTTCTTC. The chain joins TRBV11-1 to TRBJ2-1; the D call may be TRBD1 or TRBD2 (6 bases each). Trimming cost V 1 base and J 0 bases, with 22 bases left between them. Germline assignment: CDR1 SGHAT and CDR2 FQDESV (reference sequence). The CDR3 contains 20 residues.

This clonotype was observed a handful of times. Here the CDR3 reads CATSGAQSGANVLTF. The CDR3 DNA is TGTGCCACCAGCGGCGCTCAGTCTGGGGCCAACGTCCTGACTTTC. The rearrangement links TRBV24-1 to TRBJ2-6; D call uncertain. The CDR3 loop spans 15 amino acids. CDR1 and CDR2 (germline): KGHDR, SFDVKD. The germline V and J ends were trimmed by 7 bases and 1 base, with 10 bases remaining between them.

This clonotype was recorded a few times. The chain recombines TRBV20-1 with TRBJ2-1; 9 bases line up with TRBD2. The CDR3 contains 15 residues. Germline CDR1 is DFQATT and CDR2 is SNEGSKA (reference sequence). The trim removed 1 base at V and 2 bases at J, leaving 3 bases unmatched. This CDR3 reads CSARVAGATYNEQFF. Written as DNA, the CDR3 is TGCAGTGCTAGAGTAGCGGGAGCTACCTACAATGAGCAGTTCTTC.

The table lists this clonotype with many counts. V and J are TRBV6-5 and TRBJ1-3; a possible D gene is TRBD1 (5 bases). This CDR3 spans 13 amino acids. The germline V gene encodes CDR1 MNHEY and CDR2 SVGAGI. V was shortened by 6 bases and J by 4 bases, with 10 bases between the two germline ends. The DNA of the CDR3 is TGTGCCAGCAGGGACGGACAAGGAAACACCATATATTTT. Translated, it gives CASRDGQGNTIYF.

The table lists this clonotype with many counts. The chain recombines TRBV15 with TRBJ2-6; possibly TRBD1 for D (7 bases). Trimming removed 0 bases at V and 2 bases at J, with 14 bases between. Germline-derived CDR1 and CDR2 are LNHNV and YYDKDF (reference sequence). CDR3 length: 18 amino acids. The CDR3 spells CATSRDRGRDAGANVLTF. CDR3 DNA: TGTGCCACCAGCAGAGATAGGGGGCGGGACGCTGGGGCCAACGTCCTGACTTTC.

The chain uses TRBV3-1 and TRBJ2-5; 7 bases fit TRBD2. Germline lookup yields CDR1 LGHDT and CDR2 YNNKEL (reference sequence). V lost 3 bases and J lost 5; bases outside the gene matches: 6. The CDR3 has 14 amino acids. The CDR3 is CASSQTGGGETQYF. CDR3 DNA: TGTGCCAGCAGCCAGACGGGGGGTGGGGAGACCCAGTACTTC.

The chain uses TRBV6-5 and TRBJ2-7; D not certain. Germline V gene data show CDR1 as MNHEY and CDR2 as SVGAGI. CDR3 length: 15 residues. V was pared by 0 bases and J by 1 base, with 10 bases between. CDR3 nucleotide sequence: TGTGCCAGCAGTTACTCAAGCGCTTATTCCTACGAGCAGTACTTC. Encoded protein: CASSYSSAYSYEQYF.

The table lists this clonotype with many counts. The CDR3 DNA follows: TGTGCCAGCAGTCCCCGACAAAGTCCCTACGAGCAGTACTTC. It specifies CASSPRQSPYEQYF. The chain is built from TRBV27 and TRBJ2-7; D is unclear. Trimming left V 5 bases short and J 2 bases short, with 13 bases between. The CDR3 consists of 14 residues. The germline gives CDR1 MNHEY, CDR2 SMNVEV (reference sequence).

The chain has TRBV20-1 and TRBJ2-1; 12 bases map to TRBD2. The V segment lost 6 bases and the J segment 12 bases; nucleotides outside the gene matches: 15. The germline gives CDR1 DFQATT, CDR2 SNEGSKA (reference sequence). The CDR3 totals 15 residues. The CDR3 nucleotides read TGCAGTGCCCCACCCCGGACTAGCGGGGAACGGGGGCAGTTCTTC. Its protein product is CSAPPRTSGERGQFF.

This clonotype was found a few times. The J gene is TRBJ2-2, the V gene TRBV27; TRBD1 matches at 11 bases. The CDR3 runs 16 residues. Germline V gives CDR1 MNHEY, CDR2 SMNVEV (reference sequence). With V trimmed by 5 bases and J by 5 bases, 7 bases remained unmatched. CDR3 in DNA: TGTGCCAGCAGTCCATGGACAGGGGGCGCGACCGGGGAGCTGTTTTTT. Translated: CASSPWTGGATGELFF.

This clonotype was seen ten or more times. This rearrangement joins TRBV6-5 to TRBJ2-7, with unresolved D. V was pared by 0 bases and J by 5 bases, with 8 bases between. The germline gives CDR1 MNHEY, CDR2 SVGAGI. The CDR3 extends over 13 amino acids. CDR3: CASSYSVEDEQYF. In DNA form, the CDR3 reads TGTGCCAGCAGTTACTCGGTTGAAGACGAGCAGTACTTC.

The rearrangement uses TRBV10-3 and TRBJ1-5; 9 nucleotides agree with TRBD1. Unmatched junction bases numbered 5, after V lost 5 bases and J lost 6 bases. Germline V gives CDR1 ENHRY, CDR2 SYGVKD. The CDR3 runs to 14 residues. In DNA, the CDR3 is TGTGCCATCAGTTTACAGGGGGCCGGTCAGCCCCAGCATTTT. Translating gives CAISLQGAGQPQHF.

The count of this clonotype is one. The junction and the germline gene differ at one end; a read error may be behind it. The genes are TRBV4-1 and TRBJ1-1; D remains ambiguous. The CDR3 spans 14 residues. CDR1 is MGHRA, CDR2 YSYEKL, per germline. CDR3 DNA sequence: TGTGCCAGCAGCTCGCTCAGTGTCGACACTGAAGCTTTCTTT. Its translation is CASSSLSVDTEAFF.

The sample holds a few counts of this clonotype. The chain carries TRBV5-1 and TRBJ2-7; D gene uncertain. The CDR3 covers 16 residues. CDR1 SGHRS and CDR2 YFSETQ come from the germline V gene. V lost 4 bases to trimming and J lost 0 bases, with 17 bases between them. The DNA for the CDR3 is TGCGCCAGCAGCCCCGGACCTGGTGGCAGCTCCTACGAGCAGTACTTC. Encoded protein: CASSPGPGGSSYEQYF.

This clonotype showed up just a few times. This rearrangement joins TRBV7-8 to TRBJ1-4; D gene unclear. The CDR3 is made up of 15 amino acids. Germline CDR1 is SGHVS and CDR2 is FQNEAQ. With 1 base removed from V and 5 bases from J, the gap between germline ends came to 11 bases. Here the CDR3 DNA reads TGTGCCAGCAGCTTAGGCTGGGAGGAGAATGAAAAACTGTTTTTT. This translates into CASSLGWEENEKLFF.

The rearrangement joins TRBV6-4 to TRBJ1-5; no definite D call. The length of the CDR3 is 12 residues. V was pared by 10 bases and J by 1 base, with 8 bases between. Germline V gene lookup returns CDR1 MRHNA and CDR2 SNTAGT. CDR3 DNA: TGTGCCATGCTAGAGAGCAATCAGCCCCAGCATTTT. Translated: CAMLESNQPQHF.

This clonotype was counted a few times. The chain joins TRBV20-1 to TRBJ1-2; TRBD1 agrees at 7 bases. This CDR3 contains 13 residues. Germline V gene lookup returns CDR1 DFQATT and CDR2 SNEGSKA (reference sequence). Trimming removed 6 bases from V and 8 bases from J; junction bases left unmatched: 12. This CDR3 reads CSAPVRGQGGYTF. DNA of the CDR3: TGCAGTGCCCCCGTGAGGGGGCAGGGAGGCTACACCTTC.

The V and J genes are TRBV7-6 and TRBJ2-5; TRBD2 might be the D (5 bases). The CDR3 is made up of 13 amino acids. The germline CDR1 and CDR2 sequences are SGHVS and FNYEAQ. The germline V and J ends were trimmed by 5 bases and 3 bases, with 10 bases remaining between them. This CDR3 reads CASSTPGEETQYF. CDR3 nucleotides: TGTGCCAGCAGCACACCCGGGGAAGAGACCCAGTACTTC.

This clonotype was detected only a few times. The V and J genes are TRBV7-2 and TRBJ2-1; the match to TRBD2 covers 8 bases. Germline V gene data show CDR1 as SGHTA and CDR2 as FQGNSA. With 7 bases clipped from V and 4 bases from J, the junction kept 9 bases outside the gene matches. The CDR3 covers 15 residues. DNA of the CDR3: TGTGCCAGCACCACGGGGGGGGCAGCTTACAATGAGCAGTTCTTC. It yields the protein CASTTGGAAYNEQFF.

This clonotype was detected only a few times. The V and J genes are TRBV27 and TRBJ1-1, with D maybe TRBD1 (5 bases). The germline V gene encodes CDR1 MNHEY and CDR2 SMNVEV (reference sequence). The CDR3 runs 15 residues. V lost 0 bases and J 3 bases, leaving 11 bases between the germline ends. CDR3 coding DNA: TGTGCCAGCAGTTTATCGGGGGTGGTGGACACTGAAGCTTTCTTT. This translates into CASSLSGVVDTEAFF.

The rearrangement links TRBV5-1 to TRBJ2-1, with a possible D match to TRBD1 (6 bases). The V end lost 9 bases, the J end lost 6 bases, and 16 bases lay between the germline ends. The V gene's germline CDR1 is SGHRS and CDR2 YFSETQ. The CDR3 spans 13 residues. CDR3 bases: TGCGCCACCGCGCCCCCAGGGGCCAATGAGCAGTTCTTC. Translation: CATAPPGANEQFF.

This clonotype was observed many times. The chain couples TRBV12-3 or TRBV12-4 to TRBJ2-3; TRBD2 might be the D (5 bases). The CDR3 covers 16 residues. Deletions cut 1 base from V and 0 bases from J, with 11 bases between. The CDR3 DNA is TGTGCCAGCAGTTTAGTAACCCCGGGAAGCACAGATACGCAGTATTTT. Protein product: CASSLVTPGSTDTQYF.

The sample holds many counts of this clonotype. V gene TRBV6-5 combines with J gene TRBJ2-2; TRBD2 matches at 8 bases. The V gene's germline CDR1 is MNHEY and CDR2 SVGAGI. CDR3 size: 14 residues. J lost 3 bases, V lost 7 bases, and 4 bases had no gene match. The CDR3 loop is CASTPGLDTGELFF. The DNA for the CDR3 is TGTGCCAGCACTCCGGGACTAGACACCGGGGAGCTGTTTTTT.

The chain carries TRBV7-8 and TRBJ2-5; the D gene is possibly TRBD1 (7 bases). Germline CDR1 SGHVS, CDR2 FQNEAQ. V lost 1 base and J lost 4, with 13 bases in between. This CDR3 contains 15 residues. The CDR3 sequence: CASSLEQGRIETQYF. For the CDR3, the DNA is TGTGCCAGCAGCTTAGAACAGGGGAGGATAGAGACCCAGTACTTC.

The gene calls are TRBV18 and TRBJ1-6; D is unclear. CDR1 and CDR2 from the germline V gene are KGHSH and LQKENI. Deletions cut 1 base from V and 6 bases from J, with 7 bases between. This CDR3 spans 14 amino acids. CDR3 region: CASSPQETNSPLHF. CDR3 in DNA: TGTGCCAGCTCACCACAGGAGACTAATTCACCCCTCCACTTT.

The chain couples TRBV27 to TRBJ2-7; TRBD1 aligns across 9 bases. V shed 3 bases and J 0 bases; nucleotides not matched to a gene: 6. The CDR3 extends over 16 amino acids. Germline V gene lookup returns CDR1 MNHEY and CDR2 SMNVEV (reference sequence). This CDR3 is CASSFIQGAFSYEQYF. CDR3 DNA: TGTGCCAGCAGTTTCATACAGGGGGCTTTCTCCTACGAGCAGTACTTC.

V is TRBV7-9 and J is TRBJ2-1, with D unclear. Deletions cut 5 bases from V and 5 bases from J, with 13 bases between. CDR1 and CDR2 from the germline V gene are SEHNR and FQNEAQ (reference sequence). The CDR3 is 14 amino acids. The CDR3 DNA reads TGTGCCAGCAGCCTAAGCACTTCTCACAATGAGCAGTTCTTC. This gives the protein CASSLSTSHNEQFF.